A single sample is the source of the 12 T cell receptor beta chains below, sequenced in a study of blood T cell repertoires in COVID-19. The protocol was immunoSEQ multiplex PCR, while the TCRdb copy is restricted to in-frame clones and leaves out a portion. The sample lists about 280,000 clones; 70% to 90% were seen once. The sample consisted of PBMCs or T cells enriched from blood (not recorded which). The receptors were sampled from a woman aged 40 to 55 who had recovered from COVID-19.

The chain joins TRBV5-1 to TRBJ2-7; D is uncertain. Trimming stripped 0 bases from V and 5 bases from J, with 9 bases between. The germline gives CDR1 SGHRS, CDR2 YFSETQ. The CDR3 contains 13 residues. The CDR3, as DNA: TGCGCCAGCAGCTTGGCTCCCCTAAACGAGCAGTACTTC. It specifies CASSLAPLNEQYF.

The V call is TRBV5-1, the J call TRBJ2-2; D gene ambiguous. The CDR3 consists of 16 residues. Germline lookup yields CDR1 SGHRS and CDR2 YFSETQ. V was cut by 3 bases and J by 0 bases, with 12 bases left in between. Here the CDR3 reads CASSWKGDTNTGELFF. CDR3 DNA: TGCGCCAGCAGCTGGAAAGGAGATACGAACACCGGGGAGCTGTTTTTT.

The rearrangement uses TRBV7-2 and TRBJ2-5, with 9 bases lining up with TRBD1. Germline lookup yields CDR1 SGHTA and CDR2 FQGNSA. The CDR3 contains 14 residues. The trim removed 5 bases at V and 5 bases at J, leaving 6 bases unmatched. The CDR3 reads CASSRTGGEETQYF. CDR3 bases: TGTGCCAGCAGCCGTACAGGGGGCGAGGAGACCCAGTACTTC.

V gene TRBV9 combines with J gene TRBJ1-1, with TRBD1 matching 8 bases. This CDR3 spans 15 amino acids. Germline-derived CDR1 and CDR2 are SGDLS and YYNGEE. The V and J ends lost 4 bases and 3 bases, in that order; junction bases with no gene match: 8. The CDR3 nucleotides read TGTGCCAGCAGCAAGGGCGGGACAGGCCACACTGAAGCTTTCTTT. This codes for CASSKGGTGHTEAFF.

About this clone itself: An end of the junction does not agree with germline; a read error may underlie this. The chain carries TRBV19 and TRBJ2-5, with 7 bases lining up with TRBD2. Germline V gives CDR1 LNHDA, CDR2 SQIVND (reference sequence). CDR3 size: 15 residues. The CDR3 loop reads CASSPRGGSQGTQYF. As DNA, the CDR3 is TGTGCCAGTAGTCCCCGGGGAGGGAGCCAAGGGACCCAGTACTTC.

This clone was picked up a small number of times. The chain uses TRBV7-3 and TRBJ2-1; D gene unclear. The V end lost 5 bases, the J end lost 7 bases, and 12 bases lay between the germline ends. This CDR3 is built from 13 residues. Germline V gives CDR1 SGHTA, CDR2 FQGTGA. CDR3 loop: CASSPSPGNEQFF. For the CDR3, the DNA is TGTGCCAGCAGCCCCAGCCCCGGGAATGAGCAGTTCTTC. The full variable domain, with the rest looked up from reference TRBV7-3 and TRBJ2-1, is GAGVSQTPSNKVTEKGKYVELRCDPISGHTALYWYRQSLGQGPEFLIYFQGTGAADDSGLPNDRFFAVRPEGSVSTLKIQRTERGDSAVYLCASSPSPGNEQFFGPGTRLTVL.

With regard to this clone: Other nucleotide sequences in the sample specify the same CDR3. The chain has TRBV28 and TRBJ1-1, with TRBD1 as a possible D gene (6 bases). Germline assignment: CDR1 MDHEN and CDR2 SYDVKM. CDR3 length equals 13 residues. The germline V and J ends were trimmed by 9 bases and 4 bases, with 15 bases remaining between them. In DNA form, the CDR3 reads TGTGCCAGTCGCACAGGGTTTGGCACTGAAGCTTTCTTT. The encoded protein is CASRTGFGTEAFF.

Here the CDR3 reads CASSFHDRGYGYTF. CDR3 DNA sequence: TGTGCCAGCAGTTTCCACGACAGGGGGTATGGCTACACCTTC. The rearrangement joins TRBV28 to TRBJ1-2, with TRBD1 matching 9 bases. Germline V CDR1 and CDR2: MDHEN, SYDVKM. With 3 bases clipped from V and 5 bases from J, the junction kept 4 bases outside the gene matches. This CDR3 is 14 amino acids long.

CDR3 coding DNA: TGTGCCAGCATCCCGGGGGTCGGGGAGCTGTTTTTT. Protein product: CASIPGVGELFF. The chain carries TRBV6-6 and TRBJ2-2, with D perhaps matching TRBD2 (6 bases). Germline loops: CDR1 MNHNY, CDR2 SVGAGI (reference sequence). This CDR3 is built from 12 residues. V lost 7 bases to trimming and J lost 7 bases, with 10 bases between them.

Of note for this clone: Different DNA sequences within this sample yield the same CDR3. The V call is TRBV5-1, the J call TRBJ2-1; 10 bases line up with TRBD2. This CDR3 region has 15 residues. The germline gives CDR1 SGHRS, CDR2 YFSETQ. After removal of 4 bases from V and 4 bases from J, the junction contained 5 bases not matched to a gene. The CDR3: CASSLGLAEYNEQFF. The CDR3, as DNA: TGCGCCAGCAGCCTTGGACTAGCGGAATACAATGAGCAGTTCTTC.

The gene calls are TRBV6-2 or TRBV6-3 and TRBJ1-1; a weak D match, TRBD1 (5 bases). V dropped 1 base and J dropped 4 bases, with 16 bases sitting between them. The CDR3 length is 16 residues. CDR1 MNHEY and CDR2 SVGEGT come from the germline V gene. CDR3 protein: CASSYYPAGVGTEAFF. The CDR3 DNA follows: TGTGCCAGCAGTTACTACCCCGCGGGGGTTGGCACTGAAGCTTTCTTT.

The CDR3 here is CASSQSQGATGELFF. The DNA of the CDR3 is TGTGCCAGCAGCCAAAGCCAGGGGGCGACCGGGGAGCTGTTTTTT. The V call is TRBV7-8, the J call TRBJ2-2; 8 bases agree with TRBD1. V trimming: 5 bases; J trimming: 5 bases; junction bases outside the gene matches: 7. Germline V CDR1 and CDR2: SGHVS, FQNEAQ. The CDR3 runs to 15 residues. The full variable domain, its missing parts supplied by reference TRBV7-8 and TRBJ2-2, is GAGVSQSPRYKVAKRGQDVALRCDPISGHVSLFWYQQALGQGPEFLTYFQNEAQLDKSGLPSDRFFAERPEGSVSTLKIQRTQQEDSAVYLCASSQSQGATGELFFGEGSRLTVL.